The entry that follows covers one TCR beta chain sequence. Germline V lookup: CDR1 SGDLS, CDR2 YYNGEE. V gave up 0 bases and J gave up 0 bases, with 10 bases separating them. The CDR3 runs to 15 residues. This entry is derived from a study of shared clonotypes between healthy human individuals. Produced via immunoSEQ multiplex PCR; TCRdb's table is partial and in-frame only. This sample carries approximately 1.1 million clones, approximately 78% of them seen once, and the ten largest clones take 0.5% to 0.6%. The V gene is TRBV9, the J gene TRBJ2-7; D is possibly TRBD1 (5 bases). The specimen was memory CD4+ T cells from PBMCs. Subset here: CD45RA-negative fraction. This TCR derives from a man aged 18-30 years in good health. Some clones in this sample may be carry-over from other donors' samples. CDR3: CASSVGAGYSYEQYF. The CDR3 region has the DNA TGTGCCAGCAGCGTAGGGGCAGGGTACTCCTACGAGCAGTACTTC.